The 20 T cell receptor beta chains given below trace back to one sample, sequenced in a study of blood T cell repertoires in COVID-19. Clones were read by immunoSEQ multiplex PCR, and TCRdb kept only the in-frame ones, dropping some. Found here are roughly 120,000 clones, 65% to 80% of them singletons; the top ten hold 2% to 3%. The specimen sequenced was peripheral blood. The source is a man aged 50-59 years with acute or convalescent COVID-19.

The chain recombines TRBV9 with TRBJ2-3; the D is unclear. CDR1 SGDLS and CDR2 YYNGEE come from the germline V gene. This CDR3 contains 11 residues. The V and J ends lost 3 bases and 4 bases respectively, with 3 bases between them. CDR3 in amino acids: CASSASDTQYF. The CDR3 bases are TGTGCCAGCAGCGCTTCAGATACGCAGTATTTT.

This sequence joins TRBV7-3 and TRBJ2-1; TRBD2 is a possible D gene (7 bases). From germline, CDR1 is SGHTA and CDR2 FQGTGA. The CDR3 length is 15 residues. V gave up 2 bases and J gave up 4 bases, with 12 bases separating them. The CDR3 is CASSLLGGPYNEQFF. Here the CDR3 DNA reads TGTGCCAGCAGCTTACTCGGGGGGCCATACAATGAGCAGTTCTTC.

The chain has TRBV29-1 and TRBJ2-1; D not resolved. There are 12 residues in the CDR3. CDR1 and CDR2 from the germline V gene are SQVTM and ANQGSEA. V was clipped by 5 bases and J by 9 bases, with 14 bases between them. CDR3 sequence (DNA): TGCAGCGTTCAGACCCAGAGGTTTGAGCAGTTCTTC. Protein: CSVQTQRFEQFF.

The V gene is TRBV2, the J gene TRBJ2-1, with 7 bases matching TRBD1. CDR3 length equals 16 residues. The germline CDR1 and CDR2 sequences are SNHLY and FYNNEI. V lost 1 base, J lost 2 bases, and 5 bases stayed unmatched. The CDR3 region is CASSEGTGTAYNEQFF. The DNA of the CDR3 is TGTGCCAGCAGTGAAGGGACCGGGACAGCCTACAATGAGCAGTTCTTC. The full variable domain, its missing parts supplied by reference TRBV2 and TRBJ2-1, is EPEVTQTPSHQVTQMGQEVILRCVPISNHLYFYWYRQILGQKVEFLVSFYNNEISEKSEIFDDQFSVERPDGSNFTLKIRSTKLEDSAMYFCASSEGTGTAYNEQFFGPGTRLTVL.

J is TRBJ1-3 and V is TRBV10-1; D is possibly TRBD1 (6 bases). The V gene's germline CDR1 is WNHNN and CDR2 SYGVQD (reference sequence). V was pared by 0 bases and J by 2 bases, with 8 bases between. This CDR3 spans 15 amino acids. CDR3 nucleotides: TGCGCCAGCAGTGAGTCCAACAGGGCTGGAAACACCATATATTTT. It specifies CASSESNRAGNTIYF.

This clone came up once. CDR3 sequence: CASRGTGGHSRQPQHF. CDR3 sequence (DNA): TGTGCCAGTAGAGGGACAGGGGGCCATTCCAGGCAGCCCCAGCATTTT. The rearrangement uses TRBV19 and TRBJ1-5, with TRBD1 matching over 12 bases. Trimming at V came to 6 bases and at J to 7 bases, leaving 10 bases not matched to a gene. The CDR3 runs to 16 residues. CDR1 is LNHDA, CDR2 SQIVND, per germline (reference sequence).

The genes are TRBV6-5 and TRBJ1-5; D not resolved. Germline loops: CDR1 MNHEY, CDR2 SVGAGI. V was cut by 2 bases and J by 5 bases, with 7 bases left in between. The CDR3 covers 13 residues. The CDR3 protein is CASSYDTDQPQHF. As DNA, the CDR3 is TGTGCCAGCAGTTACGACACTGATCAGCCCCAGCATTTT.

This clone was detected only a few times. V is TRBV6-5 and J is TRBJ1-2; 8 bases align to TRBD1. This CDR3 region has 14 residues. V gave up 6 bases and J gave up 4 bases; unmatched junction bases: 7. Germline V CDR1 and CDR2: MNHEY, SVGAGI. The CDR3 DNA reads TGTGCCAGCAGGGCGGACAGGGCGCCCTATGGCTACACCTTC. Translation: CASRADRAPYGYTF.

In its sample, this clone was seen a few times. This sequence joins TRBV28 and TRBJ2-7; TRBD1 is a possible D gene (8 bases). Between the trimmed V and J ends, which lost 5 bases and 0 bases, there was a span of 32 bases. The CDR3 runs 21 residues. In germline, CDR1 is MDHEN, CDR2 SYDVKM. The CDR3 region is CASSTPWTGRATSMSSYEQYF. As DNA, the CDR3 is TGTGCCAGCAGTACCCCATGGACAGGGCGAGCGACTAGCATGAGCTCCTACGAGCAGTACTTC.

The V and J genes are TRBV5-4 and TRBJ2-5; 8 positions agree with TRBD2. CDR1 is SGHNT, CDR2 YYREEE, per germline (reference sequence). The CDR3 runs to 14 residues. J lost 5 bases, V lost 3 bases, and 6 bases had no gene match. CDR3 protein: CASSYAGGAETQYF. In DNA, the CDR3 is TGTGCCAGCAGCTACGCCGGGGGGGCCGAGACCCAGTACTTC.

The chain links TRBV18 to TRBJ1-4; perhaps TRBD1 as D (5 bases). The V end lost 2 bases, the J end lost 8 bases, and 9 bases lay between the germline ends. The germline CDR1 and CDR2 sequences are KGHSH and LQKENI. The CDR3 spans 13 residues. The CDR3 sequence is CASSPNGGEKLFF. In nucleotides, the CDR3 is TGTGCCAGCTCACCAAACGGGGGAGAAAAACTGTTTTTT.

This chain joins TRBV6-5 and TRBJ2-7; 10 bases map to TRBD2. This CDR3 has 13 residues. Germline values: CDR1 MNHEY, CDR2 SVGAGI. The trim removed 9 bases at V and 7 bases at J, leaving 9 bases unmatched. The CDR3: CASASGRAVEQYF. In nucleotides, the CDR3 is TGTGCCAGTGCTAGCGGGAGAGCCGTGGAGCAGTACTTC.

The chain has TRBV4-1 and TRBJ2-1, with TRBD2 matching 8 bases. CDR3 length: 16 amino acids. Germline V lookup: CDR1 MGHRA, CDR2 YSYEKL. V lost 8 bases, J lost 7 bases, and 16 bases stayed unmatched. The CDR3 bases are TGCGCCAGCTCTACTTCCGAAGCGGGAGTGTTTAATGAGCAGTTCTTC. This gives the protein CASSTSEAGVFNEQFF.

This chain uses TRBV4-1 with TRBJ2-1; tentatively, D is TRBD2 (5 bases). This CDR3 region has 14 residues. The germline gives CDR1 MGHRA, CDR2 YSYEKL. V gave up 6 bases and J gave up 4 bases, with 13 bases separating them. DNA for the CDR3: TGCGCCAGCAGTGAGGGATGGATATACAATGAGCAGTTCTTC. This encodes CASSEGWIYNEQFF.

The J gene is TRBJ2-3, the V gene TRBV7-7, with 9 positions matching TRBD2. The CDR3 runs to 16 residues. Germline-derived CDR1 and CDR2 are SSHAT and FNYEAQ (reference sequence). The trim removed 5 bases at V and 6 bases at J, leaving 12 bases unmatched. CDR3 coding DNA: TGTGCCAGCAGCCTCGGGCTAGCGGGGAATGCGGATACGCAGTATTTT. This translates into CASSLGLAGNADTQYF.

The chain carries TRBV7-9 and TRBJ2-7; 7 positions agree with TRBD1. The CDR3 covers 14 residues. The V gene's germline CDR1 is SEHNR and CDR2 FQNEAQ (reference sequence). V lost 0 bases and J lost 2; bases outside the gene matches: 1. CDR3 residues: CASSLAGTAYEQYF. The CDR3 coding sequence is TGTGCCAGCAGCTTAGCGGGGACAGCCTACGAGCAGTACTTC.

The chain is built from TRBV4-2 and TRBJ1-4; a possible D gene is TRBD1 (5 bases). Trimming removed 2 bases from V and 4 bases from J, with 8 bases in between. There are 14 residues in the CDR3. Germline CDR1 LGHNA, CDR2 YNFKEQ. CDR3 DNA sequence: TGTGCCAGCAGCCAACCCGACAGTAATGAAAAACTGTTTTTT. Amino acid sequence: CASSQPDSNEKLFF.

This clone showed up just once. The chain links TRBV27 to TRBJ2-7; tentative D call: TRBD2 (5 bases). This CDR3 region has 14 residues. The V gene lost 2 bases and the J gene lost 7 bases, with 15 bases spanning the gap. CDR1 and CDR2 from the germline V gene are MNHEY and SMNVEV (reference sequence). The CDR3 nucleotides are TGTGCCAGCAGTTTAAGGGCCGCCCCGGGGGAGCAGTACTTC. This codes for CASSLRAAPGEQYF.

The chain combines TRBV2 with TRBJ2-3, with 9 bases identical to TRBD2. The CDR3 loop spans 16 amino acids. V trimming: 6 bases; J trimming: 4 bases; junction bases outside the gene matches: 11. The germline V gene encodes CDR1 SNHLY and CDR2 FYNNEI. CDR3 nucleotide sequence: TGTGCCAGCAGCTTCGCGGGGGGGCCTCTGTCAGATACGCAGTATTTT. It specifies CASSFAGGPLSDTQYF.

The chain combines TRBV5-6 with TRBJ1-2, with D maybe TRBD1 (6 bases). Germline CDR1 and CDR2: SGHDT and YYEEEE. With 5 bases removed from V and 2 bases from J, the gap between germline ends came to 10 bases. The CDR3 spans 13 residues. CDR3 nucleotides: TGTGCCAGCAGAAATACAGGGAACTATGGCTACACCTTC. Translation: CASRNTGNYGYTF.